This note documents a single T cell receptor (beta chain) sequence. This specimen belongs to a study of blood T cell repertoires in COVID-19. Study-level information: Both acute and convalescent COVID-19 samples were obtained from the United States, Italy and Spain. Sources were T cells, B-cell-depleted T cells, or PBMCs; the material itself was cDNA or gDNA.

Study processing details: Reference gene primer amplification gave estimated nucleated cell counts. Some clones are missing from TCRdb's copy, which holds only in-frame ones; the method was immunoSEQ multiplex PCR. V, J and clone size reflect that table, while D and trimming were determined from the DNA. The data contain about 230,000 clones, approximately 83% of them singletons. Sequenced input: peripheral blood. The clonotype comes from a woman aged 45 to 65 with acute or convalescent COVID-19.

As DNA, the CDR3 is TGCAGCGCCGAGGGGGCGTTGGACACTGAAGCTTTCTTT. Protein: CSAEGALDTEAFF. This chain uses TRBV29-1 with TRBJ1-1; 7 bases map to TRBD1. Losses at the gene ends were 7 bases for V and 3 bases for J; bases not matched to a gene: 8. The CDR3 runs to 13 residues. Germline CDR1 is SQVTM and CDR2 is ANQGSEA.